Sequencing of this T cell receptor beta chain was carried out in a study of T cell responses to AZD1222 COVID-19 vaccine. Doses given second, at about 4 or about 12 weeks, were pooled. The method was immunoSEQ multiplex PCR; TCRdb's version includes in-frame clones alone and lacks a portion of them. The sample contains tens of thousands of clones, 90% of which appear only once. Per the germline V gene, CDR1 is SGHRS and CDR2 is YFSETQ. The ends were cut back, 4 bases at V and 5 bases at J, with 15 bases in the middle. The CDR3 is made up of 14 amino acids. Points from the study as a whole: Increases in Spike-specific TCR breadth and depth were seen after two AZD1222 doses.

As concerns this clone: What it recognizes is unknown.

This clonotype originated in an adult who received the AZD1222 COVID-19 vaccine. The chain has TRBV5-1 and TRBJ1-1, with unresolved D. The sequenced sample was peripheral blood, obtained 28 days after the second AZD1222 dose. CDR3 residues: CASSVPAEGTEAFF. CDR3 in DNA: TGCGCCAGCAGCGTACCAGCCGAGGGAACTGAAGCTTTCTTT. The full variable domain, its missing parts supplied by reference TRBV5-1 and TRBJ1-1, is KAGVTQTPRYLIKTRGQQVTLSCSPISGHRSVSWYQQTPGQGLQFLFEYFSETQRNKGNFPGRFSGRQFSNSRSEMNVSTLELGDSALYLCASSVPAEGTEAFFGQGTRLTVV.